One TCR beta chain is described in this entry. This clonotype was detected ten times or more. This clone's antigen is unknown. Per-nucleotide qualities are absent, and no much larger clonotype sits a single base away. The source of the sample is a study of read filtering for tumor transcriptome and immune sequencing (dated by TCRdb to 2020 to 2022). General notes on the study: The cohort consisted of approximately 17 male and roughly 15 female patients, with a mean age of around 60 years and an age range of 47 to 80. By revised international staging, eight or nine patients were R-ISS I, some 17 were R-ISS II and 7 were R-ISS III. After DNase treatment, whole-transcriptome libraries were prepared with the TruSeq RNA Access Library Prep Kit. TCR-region mapped reads per sample ranged from about 4.05 to 11 million with IR-seq versus only roughly 85 to 1273 with RNA-seq. TCR repertoires obtained by targeted immune repertoire sequencing and by bulk whole-transcriptome sequencing performed on the same bone marrow samples were compared. One of the main goals was to work out a read-filtering strategy for immune repertoire data, in particular whether clonotypes backed by only a single read should be removed. Beyond this particular receptor, the publication reports: In IR-seq, single-read clonotypes were roughly 82% of clonotypes but about 3.5% of total reads; in RNA-seq they were approximately 73% of clonotypes and less than 45% of reads. The sorted CD138-negative fraction was composed of a mixed bone marrow immune population rather than of purified T cells. Compared with RNA-seq, IR-seq captured clonotypes at much greater depth and more reliably, and a smaller IR-seq throughput was enough to identify most of the shared clonotypes. When single-read clonotypes were removed, the proportions of shared clonotypes in IR-seq and RNA-seq correlated more strongly.

Every patient had bone marrow sampled at the time of active disease. Bone marrow mononuclear cells were isolated by Ficoll-Hypaque density gradient centrifugation. To remove myeloma plasma cells, the cells were labeled with CD138 magnetic microbeads on a MACS separator, and CD138-negative cells were then collected by negative selection. Purity of the isolated cells was checked by flow cytometry on an Attune NxT using CD138 antibodies. Total RNA was extracted with TRIzol reagent and quantified with a NanoDrop spectrophotometer. For each patient, the CD138-negative bone marrow sample underwent paired RNA-seq and IR-seq. Starting from around 420 ng RNA, TCR libraries were constructed with the Immunoverse kit using molecular barcoded adaptors that cover the alpha/delta and beta/gamma chains. TCR library preparation used the same RNA that was used for transcriptome sequencing. Sequencing of TCR libraries was carried out on an Illumina HiSeq 4000 with 2 x 150 cycles. On the authors' methods: With MiXCR, TCR reads were aligned to human V, D, J and C references and assembled into CDR3 clonotypes, with quality filtering and error correction included. Clonotype counts and gene usage diversity were analyzed with the tcR package in R. For inspection of raw mapping reads, RNA-seq reads were mapped by STAR aligner version 2.5.3a onto GRCh37 of the human genome. To test how sequencing depth affects detected clonotypes, IR-seq fastq files were randomly downsampled with Seqtk 1.3. TCRdb took the public reads, trimmed them with fastp at Q25, ran MiXCR for clone calling and kept in-frame beta chains. Each record represents a unique CDR3 protein, reported with the most common genes and DNA among its rows. In this record, the V and J calls reflect TCRdb's handling and not the investigators' own analysis. This sample comprises about 130,000 distinct CDR3 sequences, 10% to 15% of them detected only once. The top ten constitute around 10% of the sample.

Compared with germline, V lacks 4 bases and J lacks 10 bases; bases without a gene match: 7. From the cysteine up to the phenylalanine, the CDR3 has a length of 14 residues. Only the CDR3 region is kept as DNA, spanning 42 bases read in frame from base 1. According to the germline V gene, CDR1 reads MGHRA and CDR2 reads YSYEKL. The chain uses TRBV4-1 and TRBJ2-1, with 10 bases matching TRBD2. Specimen: a population of CD138-negative cells sorted from bone marrow. What this sample's cell subset or site label stands for: bone marrow mononuclear cells depleted of CD138+ plasma/myeloma cells by negative magnetic selection. This TCR came from a donor aged 40 or older with multiple myeloma. The CDR3 region: CASSPQREGLEQFF. The nucleotide sequence is TGCGCCAGCAGCCCCCAGCGGGAGGGCCTCGAGCAGTTCTTC.